A selection of T cell receptor beta chains follows, all from one sample in a study of blood T cell repertoires in COVID-19. Assay: immunoSEQ multiplex PCR; the TCRdb copy retains only in-frame clones and omits some. The sample yields roughly 250,000 clones, approximately 79% seen once. Sequenced material: peripheral blood. Receptor source: a woman of 80 years or more with active or convalescent COVID-19. The CDR3 runs from the conserved cysteine through the conserved F or W. A D gene is named only where the DNA matches it firmly. Some rows mark clone size as missing; the rest say once, few, many or name a class of expanded clone.

>NA|TRBV28|NA|TRBJ1-3
TGTGCCAGCAGTTCAATACTTTTCTCTGGAAACACCATATATTTT
CASSSILFSGNTIYF
>once|TRBV4-2|NA|TRBJ1-3
TGTGCCAGCAGCCAAGCATCCCACTCCTCTGGAAACACCATATATTTT
CASSQASHSSGNTIYF
>NA|TRBV18|NA|TRBJ1-5
TGTGCCAGCTCCGGGTCCTTAAATCAGCCCCAGCATTTT
CASSGSLNQPQHF
>NA|TRBV27|TRBD2|TRBJ2-3
TGTGCCAGCAGGCAACCGGGACTAGGTAACACAGATACGCAGTATTTT
CASRQPGLGNTDTQYF
>once|TRBV20-1|NA|TRBJ1-1
TGCAGTGCTAAACATTATGAAGCTTTCTTT
CSAKHYEAFF
>NA|TRBV6-4|NA|TRBJ1-5
TGTGCCAGCAGTGAGTCCCAGGGTGGCAATCAGCCCCAGCATTTT
CASSESQGGNQPQHF
>NA|TRBV19|TRBD1|TRBJ1-1
TGTGCCAGTAGTGACTCGGACAGGACCCTGCCCCAGGAAGCTTTCTTT
CASSDSDRTLPQEAFF
>NA|TRBV18|TRBD1|TRBJ1-5
TGTGCCAGCTCACCCGGACAGGGGCGGGCTCAGCCCCAGCATTTT
CASSPGQGRAQPQHF
>NA|TRBV5-1|TRBD1|TRBJ2-5
TGCGCCAGCAGCGCACAGGGGCAAGAGACCCAGTACTTC
CASSAQGQETQYF
>once|TRBV6-6|TRBD1|TRBJ1-2
TGTGCCAGCAGTGGCAACGCAGGGGGCTCAGGCTACACCTTC
CASSGNAGGSGYTF
>NA|TRBV3-1/TRBV3-2|NA|TRBJ1-4
TGTGCCAGCAGCCCAACAACAGGTTCAACTAATGAAAAACTGTTTTTT
CASSPTTGSTNEKLFF
>NA|TRBV27|NA|TRBJ1-6
TGTGCCAGCCTGCCCAGGACAGACTATAATTCACCCCTCCACTTT
CASLPRTDYNSPLHF
>NA|TRBV11-3|TRBD2|TRBJ2-1
TGTGCCAGCAGCCCCGGAGCGGGAGGGGGGGAGTCCTACAATGAGCAGTTCTTC
CASSPGAGGGESYNEQFF
>NA|TRBV2|TRBD1|TRBJ2-2
TGTGCCAGCAGTGGACAGGGGGCGGACGGGGAGCTGTTTTTT
CASSGQGADGELFF
>once|TRBV5-1|NA|TRBJ1-4
TGCGCCAGCAGCTTGCAGGGGTCCTCTAATGAAAAACTGTTTTTT
CASSLQGSSNEKLFF
>NA|TRBV28|NA|TRBJ1-2
TGTGCCAGCAGGCCCCAGGGCTATGGCTACACCTTC
CASRPQGYGYTF